One and the same sample provided the 14 T cell receptor beta chains below, sequenced in a study of shared clonotypes between healthy human individuals. Cells designated naive CD8 were CD45RO-negative and were positively selected for CCR7, with terminally differentiated effector memory CD45RA+ cells excluded. Sequencing used immunoSEQ multiplex PCR; TCRdb keeps in-frame clones, though not all of them. The sample lists around 1,900,000 clones, about 94% occurring once. The sample taken for sequencing was naive CD8+ T cells from PBMCs. Every receptor here comes from a man between 18 and 29 years old in good health. Some clones in this sample may be carry-over from other donors' samples.

Points on this clone: Within the sample, other DNA sequences also encode this same CDR3. The chain recombines TRBV27 with TRBJ1-5; D is ambiguous. V lost 3 bases, J lost 2 bases, and 5 bases lay in between. The CDR3 runs 13 residues. Germline lookup yields CDR1 MNHEY and CDR2 SMNVEV (reference sequence). The CDR3 protein is CASSFRGNQPQHF. CDR3 coding DNA: TGTGCCAGCAGTTTCCGGGGCAATCAGCCCCAGCATTTT.

The rearrangement links TRBV28 to TRBJ2-1, with 10 bases aligning to TRBD2. The trim removed 6 bases at V and 8 bases at J, leaving 10 bases unmatched. The CDR3 has 15 amino acids. Germline V CDR1 and CDR2: MDHEN, SYDVKM. The CDR3 reads CASSHLAGAQDEQFF. DNA of the CDR3: TGTGCCAGCAGCCATCTAGCGGGAGCTCAGGATGAGCAGTTCTTC. The whole variable domain, remainder taken from reference TRBV28 and TRBJ2-1, is DVKVTQSSRYLVKRTGEKVFLECVQDMDHENMFWYRQDPGLGLRLIYFSYDVKMKEKGDIPEGYSVSREKKERFSLILESASTNQTSMYLCASSHLAGAQDEQFFGPGTRLTVL.

This clone was counted a few times. CDR3 protein: CASSQNRALTDTQYF. As DNA, the CDR3 is TGCGCCAGCAGCCAGAACCGGGCCTTAACAGATACGCAGTATTTT. The rearrangement uses TRBV4-1 and TRBJ2-3; D not certain. Germline V lookup: CDR1 MGHRA, CDR2 YSYEKL. The V end was cut by 3 bases, the J end by 3 bases, with 13 bases between. The CDR3 consists of 15 residues.

V is TRBV4-2 and J is TRBJ2-7, with a weak D call TRBD1 (6 bases). The CDR3 is 16 residues long. Germline V CDR1 and CDR2: LGHNA, YNFKEQ. The V gene lost 3 bases and the J gene lost 2 bases, with 17 bases spanning the gap. In DNA form, the CDR3 reads TGTGCCAGCAGCCACTTACCACGCCGGGACACCTACGAGCAGTACTTC. It codes for CASSHLPRRDTYEQYF.

In DNA form, the CDR3 reads TGTGCCATCAGTGAGCCACGAACAGGTCTCGTATCCGACGAGCAGTACTTC. Its protein product is CAISEPRTGLVSDEQYF. The chain joins TRBV10-3 to TRBJ2-7, with a tentative D call TRBD1 (5 bases). CDR3 length equals 17 residues. Germline CDR1 reads ENHRY; CDR2 reads SYGVKD. V lost 2 bases to trimming and J lost 5 bases, with 22 bases between them.

The chain is built from TRBV27 and TRBJ1-2; weak D call: TRBD1 (5 bases). The CDR3 is 13 amino acids. The germline CDR1 and CDR2 sequences are MNHEY and SMNVEV (reference sequence). Between the trimmed V and J ends, which lost 3 bases and 4 bases, there was a span of 9 bases. The DNA for the CDR3 is TGTGCCAGCAGTTTGGCGGGGGTCTATGGCTACACCTTC. The encoded protein is CASSLAGVYGYTF.

The gene calls are TRBV7-6 and TRBJ2-7; the D is unclear. The CDR3 extends over 15 amino acids. Germline CDR1 reads SGHVS; CDR2 reads FNYEAQ. Trimming removed 5 bases from V and 7 bases from J, with 21 bases in between. Here the CDR3 reads CASSPSPRLNGEQYF. The CDR3 bases are TGTGCCAGCAGCCCCAGTCCCAGGTTAAACGGGGAGCAGTACTTC.

The gene calls are TRBV28 and TRBJ1-1, with D unresolved. The CDR3 sequence is 13 residues long. Germline CDR1 MDHEN, CDR2 SYDVKM. The V gene lost 3 bases and the J gene lost 7 bases, with 12 bases spanning the gap. The CDR3 protein is CASSFDQSLEAFF. CDR3 in DNA: TGTGCCAGCAGTTTCGATCAGTCCCTTGAAGCTTTCTTT. The full variable domain, its missing parts supplied by reference TRBV28 and TRBJ1-1, is DVKVTQSSRYLVKRTGEKVFLECVQDMDHENMFWYRQDPGLGLRLIYFSYDVKMKEKGDIPEGYSVSREKKERFSLILESASTNQTSMYLCASSFDQSLEAFFGQGTRLTVV.

Comment on this clone: At the DNA level, this CDR3 is encoded by other sequences in the same sample as well. J is TRBJ1-1 and V is TRBV19; no firm D call. There are 13 residues in the CDR3. The germline gives CDR1 LNHDA, CDR2 SQIVND (reference sequence). V lost 6 bases, J lost 0 bases, and 8 bases lay in between. The CDR3 sequence is CASRLSMNTEAFF. DNA of the CDR3: TGTGCCAGTAGACTGAGCATGAACACTGAAGCTTTCTTT.

This clone occurred a few times. The V and J genes are TRBV7-8 and TRBJ2-2, with D unresolved. Per germline, CDR1 SGHVS and CDR2 FQNEAQ. The CDR3 is 14 amino acids. V was cut by 1 base and J by 1 base, with 4 bases left in between. CDR3 nucleotides: TGTGCCAGCAGCTTAGGCGGGAACACCGGGGAGCTGTTTTTT. It encodes CASSLGGNTGELFF.

The CDR3: CASSQAPTSGVFRQYF. The DNA for the CDR3 is TGTGCCAGCAGCCAAGCTCCTACTAGCGGGGTCTTCAGGCAGTACTTC. V gene TRBV14 combines with J gene TRBJ2-7; 10 bases align to TRBD2. This CDR3 comprises 16 residues. With 1 base clipped from V and 9 bases from J, the junction kept 12 bases outside the gene matches. Germline V gene sequence: CDR1 SGHDN, CDR2 FVKESK.

This sequence joins TRBV4-2 and TRBJ2-3, with 7 bases fitting TRBD2. CDR3 length: 17 residues. Trimming took 2 bases from V and 4 from J; bases not matched to a gene: 12. CDR1 is LGHNA, CDR2 YNFKEQ, per germline. CDR3 bases: TGTGCCAGCAGCCAAAAGACGACTAGCTGGGAGGCAGATACGCAGTATTTT. It is translated as CASSQKTTSWEADTQYF.

The chain recombines TRBV5-6 with TRBJ2-7, with a possible D match to TRBD1 (5 bases). This CDR3 has 17 amino acids. CDR1 SGHDT and CDR2 YYEEEE come from the germline V gene. Deletions cut 1 base from V and 5 bases from J, with 22 bases between. Here the CDR3 reads CASSLWQFWKGLHEQYF. As DNA, the CDR3 is TGTGCCAGCAGCTTGTGGCAGTTTTGGAAGGGGCTCCACGAGCAGTACTTC. The complete variable domain, with remaining parts taken from reference TRBV5-6 and TRBJ2-7, reads DAGVTQSPTHLIKTRGQQVTLRCSPKSGHDTVSWYQQALGQGPQFIFQYYEEEERQRGNFPDRFSGHQFPNYSSELNVNALLLGDSALYLCASSLWQFWKGLHEQYFGPGTRLTVT.

This chain uses TRBV7-3 with TRBJ2-4; 8 bases are a match to TRBD1. CDR3 length: 23 amino acids. Looked up from germline, CDR1 is SGHTA and CDR2 is FQGTGA. V dropped 1 base and J dropped 1; count of bases not matched to a gene: 24. The chain's CDR3 is CASSLKVQGARGIRELAKNIQYF. The CDR3 DNA follows: TGTGCCAGCAGCTTAAAGGTGCAGGGGGCGAGGGGTATTCGGGAACTTGCCAAAAACATTCAGTACTTC.